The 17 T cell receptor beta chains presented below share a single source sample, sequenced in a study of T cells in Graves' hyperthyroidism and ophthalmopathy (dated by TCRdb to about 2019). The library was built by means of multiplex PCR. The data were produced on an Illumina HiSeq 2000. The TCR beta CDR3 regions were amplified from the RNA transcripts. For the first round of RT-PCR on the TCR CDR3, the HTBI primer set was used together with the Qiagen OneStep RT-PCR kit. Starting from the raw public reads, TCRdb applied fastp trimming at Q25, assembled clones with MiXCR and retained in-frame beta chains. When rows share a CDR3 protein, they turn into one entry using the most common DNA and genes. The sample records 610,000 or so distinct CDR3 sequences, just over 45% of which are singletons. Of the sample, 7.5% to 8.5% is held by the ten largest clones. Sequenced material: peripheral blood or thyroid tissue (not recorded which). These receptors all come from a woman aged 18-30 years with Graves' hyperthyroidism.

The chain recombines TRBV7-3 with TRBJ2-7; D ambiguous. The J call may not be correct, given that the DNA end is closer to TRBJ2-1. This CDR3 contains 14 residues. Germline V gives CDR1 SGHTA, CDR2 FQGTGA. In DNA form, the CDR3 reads TGTGCCAGCAGCTCCACAACGGCGGACAATGAGCAGTTCTTC. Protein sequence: CASSSTTADNEQFF.

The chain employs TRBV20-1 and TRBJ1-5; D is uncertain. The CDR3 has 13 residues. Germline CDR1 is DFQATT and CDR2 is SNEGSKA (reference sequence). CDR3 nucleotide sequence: TGCAGCTCACGGACCCTTAGCAATCAGCCCCAGCATTTT. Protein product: CSSRTLSNQPQHF.

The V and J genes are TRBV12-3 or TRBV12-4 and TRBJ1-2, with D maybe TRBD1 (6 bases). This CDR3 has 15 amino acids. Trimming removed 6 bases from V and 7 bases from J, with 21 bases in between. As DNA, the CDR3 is TGTGCCAGCAGGCTAGCGGGAAGACAGGCGTCTGGCTACACCTTC. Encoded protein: CASRLAGRQASGYTF.

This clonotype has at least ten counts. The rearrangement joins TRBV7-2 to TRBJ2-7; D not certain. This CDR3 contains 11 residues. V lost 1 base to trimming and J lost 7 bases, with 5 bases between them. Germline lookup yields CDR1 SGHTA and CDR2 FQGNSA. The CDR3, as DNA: TGTGCCAGCAGCTTAGTACTAGAGCAGTACTTC. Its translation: CASSLVLEQYF. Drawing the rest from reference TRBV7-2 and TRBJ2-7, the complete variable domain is GAGVSQSPSNKVTEKGKDVELRCDPISGHTALYWYRQSLGQGLEFLIYFQGNSAPDKSGLPSDRFSAERTGGSVSTLTIQRTQQEDSAVYLCASSLVLEQYFGPGTRLTVT.

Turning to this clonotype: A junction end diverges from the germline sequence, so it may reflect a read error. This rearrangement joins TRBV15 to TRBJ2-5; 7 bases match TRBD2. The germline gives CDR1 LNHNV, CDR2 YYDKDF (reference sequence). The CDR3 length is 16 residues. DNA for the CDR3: TGTGCCAGCAGCGTAGGATGGGGGGGTTCCCTCGAGACCCAGTACTTC. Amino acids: CASSVGWGGSLETQYF.

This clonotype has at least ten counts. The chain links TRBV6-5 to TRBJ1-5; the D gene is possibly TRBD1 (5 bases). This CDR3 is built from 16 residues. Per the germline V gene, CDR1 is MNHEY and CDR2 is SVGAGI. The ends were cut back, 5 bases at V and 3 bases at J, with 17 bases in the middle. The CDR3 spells CASSPRAIGYNQPQHF. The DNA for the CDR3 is TGTGCCAGCAGTCCCAGGGCTATCGGATACAATCAGCCCCAGCATTTT.

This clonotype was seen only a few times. The DNA of the CDR3 is TGTGCCAGCAGCCGACCGGGACAGGGGGTTTACGAGCAGTACTTC. It codes for CASSRPGQGVYEQYF. The chain carries TRBV13 and TRBJ2-7, with 11 bases that match TRBD1. V was pared by 5 bases and J by 4 bases, with 7 bases of the junction left unmatched. This CDR3 has 15 amino acids. Looked up from germline, CDR1 is PRHDT and CDR2 is FYEKMQ (reference sequence).

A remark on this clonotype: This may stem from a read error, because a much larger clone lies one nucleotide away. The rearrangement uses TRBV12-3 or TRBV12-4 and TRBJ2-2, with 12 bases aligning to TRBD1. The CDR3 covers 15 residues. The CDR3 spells CASSGGTGGTRELFF. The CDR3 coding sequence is TGTGCCAGCAGTGGCGGGACAGGGGGCACCAGGGAGCTGTTTTTT.

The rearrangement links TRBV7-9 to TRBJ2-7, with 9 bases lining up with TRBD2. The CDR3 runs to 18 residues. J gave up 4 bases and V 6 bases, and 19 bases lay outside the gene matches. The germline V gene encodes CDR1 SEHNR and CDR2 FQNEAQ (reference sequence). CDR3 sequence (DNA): TGTGCCAGCAGGCGAACCGATTCAGGCGGGAGGGCTCGGTACGAGCAGTACTTC. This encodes CASRRTDSGGRARYEQYF.

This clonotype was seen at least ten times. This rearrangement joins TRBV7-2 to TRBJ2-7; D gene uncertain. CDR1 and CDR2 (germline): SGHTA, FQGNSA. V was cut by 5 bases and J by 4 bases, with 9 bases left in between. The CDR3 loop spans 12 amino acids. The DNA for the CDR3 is TGTGCCAGCAGCCGGGCCGGATACGAGCAGTACTTC. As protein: CASSRAGYEQYF.

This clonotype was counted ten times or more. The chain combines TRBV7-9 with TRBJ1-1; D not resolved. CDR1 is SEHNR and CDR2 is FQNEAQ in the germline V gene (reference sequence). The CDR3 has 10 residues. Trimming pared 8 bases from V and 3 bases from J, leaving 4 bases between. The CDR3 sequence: CASSDTEAFF. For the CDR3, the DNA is TGTGCCAGCTCGGACACTGAAGCTTTCTTT.

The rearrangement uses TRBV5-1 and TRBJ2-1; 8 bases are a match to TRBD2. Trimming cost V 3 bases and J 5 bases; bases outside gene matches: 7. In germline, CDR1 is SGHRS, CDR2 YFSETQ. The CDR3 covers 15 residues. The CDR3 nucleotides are TGCGCCAGCAGCTCGGCCAGCGGGGGAAACAATGAGCAGTTCTTC. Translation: CASSSASGGNNEQFF.

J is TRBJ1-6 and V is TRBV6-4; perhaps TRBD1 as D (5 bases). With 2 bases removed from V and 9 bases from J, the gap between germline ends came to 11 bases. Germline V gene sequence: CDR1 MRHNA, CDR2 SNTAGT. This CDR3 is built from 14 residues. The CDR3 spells CASSDGWGISPLHF. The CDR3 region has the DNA TGTGCCAGCAGTGACGGATGGGGGATTTCACCCCTCCACTTT.

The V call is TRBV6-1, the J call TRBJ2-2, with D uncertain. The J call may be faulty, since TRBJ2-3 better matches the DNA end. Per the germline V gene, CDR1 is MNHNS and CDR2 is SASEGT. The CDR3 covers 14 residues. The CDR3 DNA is TGTGCCAGCAGTCCTTTGGACAGCACAGATACGCAGTATTTT. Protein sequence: CASSPLDSTDTQYF.

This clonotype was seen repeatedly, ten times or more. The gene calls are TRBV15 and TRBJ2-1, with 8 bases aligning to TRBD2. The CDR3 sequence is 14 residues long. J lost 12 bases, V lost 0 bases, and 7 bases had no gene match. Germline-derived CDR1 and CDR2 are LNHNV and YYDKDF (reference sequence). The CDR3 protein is CATSRDPRGGMQFF. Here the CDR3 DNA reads TGTGCCACCAGCAGAGACCCACGGGGGGGGATGCAGTTCTTC.

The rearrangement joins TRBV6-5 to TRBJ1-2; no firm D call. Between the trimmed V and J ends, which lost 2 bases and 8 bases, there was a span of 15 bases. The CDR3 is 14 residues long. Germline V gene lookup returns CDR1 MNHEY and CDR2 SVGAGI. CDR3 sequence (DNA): TGTGCCAGCAGTTACCTGGCGGAGGCGGCGGGCTACACCTTC. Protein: CASSYLAEAAGYTF.

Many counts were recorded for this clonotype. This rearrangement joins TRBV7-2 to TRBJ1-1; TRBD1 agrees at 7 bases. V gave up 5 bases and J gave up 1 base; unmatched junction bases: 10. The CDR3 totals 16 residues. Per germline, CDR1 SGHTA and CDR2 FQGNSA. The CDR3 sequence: CASSVRDRAGNTEAFF. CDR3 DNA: TGTGCCAGCAGCGTACGAGACAGGGCGGGGAACACTGAAGCTTTCTTT. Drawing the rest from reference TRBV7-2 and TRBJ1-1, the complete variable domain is GAGVSQSPSNKVTEKGKDVELRCDPISGHTALYWYRQSLGQGLEFLIYFQGNSAPDKSGLPSDRFSAERTGGSVSTLTIQRTQQEDSAVYLCASSVRDRAGNTEAFFGQGTRLTVV.